This is a list of T cell receptor beta chains from one sample in a study of T cells in Graves' hyperthyroidism and ophthalmopathy. TCRdb recomputed calls from the multiplex PCR reads with MiXCR, one row per CDR3 protein. Of 700,000 to 950,000 distinct CDR3 sequences in the sample, approximately 40% were seen once. Sequenced sample: blood. Receptors originate from a woman between 35 and 50 years old with Graves' hyperthyroidism. CDR3s include the opening cysteine and the closing phenylalanine or tryptophan. D genes are given only for firm matches. Expanded clones are given a class, and other clones once, few, many or no size at all.

TRBV4-3	few	TRBJ1-2	NA	TGCGCCAGCAGCCAAGAACGGGCATATAACTATGGCTACACCTTC	CASSQERAYNYGYTF
TRBV5-8	many	TRBJ1-6	TRBD1	TGTGCCAGCAGCTTAAGACAGGGGGCGATTAATTCACCCCTCCACTTT	CASSLRQGAINSPLHF
TRBV3-1	many	TRBJ2-7	NA	TGTGCCAGCAGCCAATTGCTAGAACACGAGCAGTACTTC	CASSQLLEHEQYF
TRBV5-4	few	TRBJ1-4	TRBD1	TGTGCCAGCAGTCCCCGGACAGGCTCAACTAATGAAAAACTGTTTTTT	CASSPRTGSTNEKLFF
TRBV7-9	many	TRBJ2-5	NA	TGTGCCAGCAGCTTCATGGGGGAGACCCAGTACTTC	CASSFMGETQYF
TRBV7-9	NA	TRBJ2-7	TRBD1	TGTGCCAGCAGCCGCACAGGGGGGATGAGCTCCTACGAGCAGTACTTC	CASSRTGGMSSYEQYF
TRBV7-9	many	TRBJ2-7	NA	TGTGCCAGCAGCTTTGGAGCGAGTGAGCAGTACTTC	CASSFGASEQYF
TRBV6-5	few	TRBJ1-4	TRBD1	TGTGCCAGCAGTTCCACAGGGGGCGGGGAAAAACTGTTTTTT	CASSSTGGGEKLFF
TRBV6-5	few	TRBJ2-7	NA	TGTGCCAGCAGTTACTCGTCCGCGGGCGACGAGCAGTACTTC	CASSYSSAGDEQYF
TRBV2	once	TRBJ2-2	TRBD2	TGTGCCAGCAGTTCCCGGGAGGGTGCGGGGAACACCGGGGAGCTGTTTTTT	CASSSREGAGNTGELFF
TRBV2	many	TRBJ1-1	NA	TGTGCCAGCGACCCCCTGGCAGGGTCGAACACTGAAGCTTTCTTT	CASDPLAGSNTEAFF
TRBV12-3/TRBV12-4	NA	TRBJ1-2	NA	TGTGCCAGCAGTCCTCACAGTGCCTATGGCTACACCTTC	CASSPHSAYGYTF
TRBV5-6	few	TRBJ1-1	TRBD1	TGTGCCAGCAGCACACGACAGGGGTTCGGCACTGAAGCTTTCTTT	CASSTRQGFGTEAFF